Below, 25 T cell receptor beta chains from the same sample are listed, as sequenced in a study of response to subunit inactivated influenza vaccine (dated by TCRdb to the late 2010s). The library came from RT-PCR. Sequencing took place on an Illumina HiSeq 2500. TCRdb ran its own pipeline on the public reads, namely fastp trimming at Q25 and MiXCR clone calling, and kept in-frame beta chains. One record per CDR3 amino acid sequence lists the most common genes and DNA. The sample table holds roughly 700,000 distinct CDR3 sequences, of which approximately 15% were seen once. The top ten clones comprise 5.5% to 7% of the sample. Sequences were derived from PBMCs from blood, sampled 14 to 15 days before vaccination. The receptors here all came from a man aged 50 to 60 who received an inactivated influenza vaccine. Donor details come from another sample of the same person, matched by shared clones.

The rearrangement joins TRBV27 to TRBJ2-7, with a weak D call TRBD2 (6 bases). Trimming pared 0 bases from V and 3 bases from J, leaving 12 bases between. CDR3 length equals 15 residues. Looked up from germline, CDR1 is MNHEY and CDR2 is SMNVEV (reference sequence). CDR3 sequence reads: CASSLSYGGYYEQYF. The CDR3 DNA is TGTGCCAGCAGTTTATCTTACGGGGGTTACTACGAGCAGTACTTC.

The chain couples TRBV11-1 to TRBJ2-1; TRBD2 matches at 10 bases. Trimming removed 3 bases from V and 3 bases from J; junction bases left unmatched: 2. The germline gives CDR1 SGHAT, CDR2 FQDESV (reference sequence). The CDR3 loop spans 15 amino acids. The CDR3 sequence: CASSFLAGVYNEQFF. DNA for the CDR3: TGTGCCAGCAGCTTCCTAGCGGGAGTCTACAATGAGCAGTTCTTC.

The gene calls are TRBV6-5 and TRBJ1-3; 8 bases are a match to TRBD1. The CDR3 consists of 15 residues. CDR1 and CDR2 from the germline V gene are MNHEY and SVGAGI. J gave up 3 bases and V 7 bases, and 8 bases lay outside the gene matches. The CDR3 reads CASISPGGYGNTIYF. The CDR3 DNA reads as TGTGCCAGCATTTCCCCAGGGGGCTATGGAAACACCATATATTTT.

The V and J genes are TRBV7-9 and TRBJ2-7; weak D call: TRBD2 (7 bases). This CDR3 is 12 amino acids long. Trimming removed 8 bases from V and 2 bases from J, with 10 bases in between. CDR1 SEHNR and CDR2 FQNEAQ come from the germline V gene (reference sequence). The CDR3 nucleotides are TGTGCCAGCGGCGGGGGCCCCTACGAGCAGTACTTC. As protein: CASGGGPYEQYF.

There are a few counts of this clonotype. As DNA, the CDR3 is TGCGCCAGCAGCCAATCGAATCCGGGGGAGAAGGGTGGGGCTTTCTTT. It yields the protein CASSQSNPGEKGGAFF. The V call is TRBV4-3, the J call TRBJ1-1; a possible D gene is TRBD1 (5 bases). Germline assignment: CDR1 LGHNA and CDR2 YSLEER. This CDR3 is 16 amino acids long. V gave up 2 bases and J gave up 11 bases, with 24 bases separating them.

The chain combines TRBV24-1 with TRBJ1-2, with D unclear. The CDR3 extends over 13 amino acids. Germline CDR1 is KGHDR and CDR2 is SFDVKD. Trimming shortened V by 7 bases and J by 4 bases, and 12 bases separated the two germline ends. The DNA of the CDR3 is TGTGCCACCAGCCCCCCGGGTGGCTATGGCTACACCTTC. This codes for CATSPPGGYGYTF.

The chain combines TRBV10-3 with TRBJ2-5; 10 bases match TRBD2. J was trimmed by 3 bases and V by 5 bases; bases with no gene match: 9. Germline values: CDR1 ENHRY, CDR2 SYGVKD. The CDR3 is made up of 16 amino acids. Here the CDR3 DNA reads TGTGCCATCAGTCCGGCTAGCGGGAGAGGTAAAGAGACCCAGTACTTC. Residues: CAISPASGRGKETQYF.

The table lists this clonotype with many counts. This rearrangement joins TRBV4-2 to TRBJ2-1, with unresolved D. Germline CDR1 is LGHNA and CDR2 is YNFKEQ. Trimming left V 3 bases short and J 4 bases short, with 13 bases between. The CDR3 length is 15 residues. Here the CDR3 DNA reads TGTGCCAGCAGCCAGCCTTACGGCAAATACAATGAGCAGTTCTTC. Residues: CASSQPYGKYNEQFF.

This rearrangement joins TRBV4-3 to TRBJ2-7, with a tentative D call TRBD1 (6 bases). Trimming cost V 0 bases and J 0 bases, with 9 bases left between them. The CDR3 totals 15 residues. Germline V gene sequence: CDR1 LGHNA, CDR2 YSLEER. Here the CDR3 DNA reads TGCGCCAGCAGCCAAGAAAGACAGGCCTCCTACGAGCAGTACTTC. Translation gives CASSQERQASYEQYF.

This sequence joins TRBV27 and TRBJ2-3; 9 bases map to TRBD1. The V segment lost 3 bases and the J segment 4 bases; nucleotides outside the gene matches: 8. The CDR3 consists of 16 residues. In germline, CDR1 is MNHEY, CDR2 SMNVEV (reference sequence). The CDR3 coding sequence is TGTGCCAGCAGTTTCTTGGGGACAGGGTCGGCAGATACGCAGTATTTT. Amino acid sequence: CASSFLGTGSADTQYF.

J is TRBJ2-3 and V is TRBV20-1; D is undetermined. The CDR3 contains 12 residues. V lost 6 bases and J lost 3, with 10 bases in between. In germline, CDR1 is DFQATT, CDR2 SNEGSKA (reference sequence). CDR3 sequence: CSAASRTDTQYF. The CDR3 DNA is TGCAGTGCCGCTTCACGAACAGATACGCAGTATTTT.

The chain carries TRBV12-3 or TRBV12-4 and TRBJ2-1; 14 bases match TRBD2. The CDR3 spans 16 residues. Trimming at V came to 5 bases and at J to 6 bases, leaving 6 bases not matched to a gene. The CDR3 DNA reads TGTGCCAGCAGTCCAGGACTAGCGGGAGGAGTCAATGAGCAGTTCTTC. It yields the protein CASSPGLAGGVNEQFF.

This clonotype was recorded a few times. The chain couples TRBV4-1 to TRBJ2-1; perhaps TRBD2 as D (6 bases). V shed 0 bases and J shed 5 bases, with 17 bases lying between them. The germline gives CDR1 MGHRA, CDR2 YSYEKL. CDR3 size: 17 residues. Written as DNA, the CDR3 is TGCGCCAGCAGCCAAGATCTCCCATCACTAGCCAACAATGAGCAGTTCTTC. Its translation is CASSQDLPSLANNEQFF.

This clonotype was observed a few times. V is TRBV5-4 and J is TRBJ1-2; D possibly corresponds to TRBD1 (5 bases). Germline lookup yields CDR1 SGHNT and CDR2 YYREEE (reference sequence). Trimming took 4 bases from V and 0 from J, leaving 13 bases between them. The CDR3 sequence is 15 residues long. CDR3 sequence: CASSPPAGANYGYTF. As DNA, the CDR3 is TGTGCCAGCAGCCCCCCGGCGGGGGCTAACTATGGCTACACCTTC. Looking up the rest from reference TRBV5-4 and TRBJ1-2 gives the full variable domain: ETGVTQSPTHLIKTRGQQVTLRCSSQSGHNTVSWYQQALGQGPQFIFQYYREEENGRGNFPPRFSGLQFPNYSSELNVNALELDDSALYLCASSPPAGANYGYTFGSGTRLTVV.

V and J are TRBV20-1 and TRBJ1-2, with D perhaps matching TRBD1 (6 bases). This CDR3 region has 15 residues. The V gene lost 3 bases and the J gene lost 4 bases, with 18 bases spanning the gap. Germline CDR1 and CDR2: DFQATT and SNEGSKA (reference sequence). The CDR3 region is CSASGGARRGYGYTF. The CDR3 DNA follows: TGCAGTGCTAGTGGGGGGGCCCGCCGAGGCTATGGCTACACCTTC.

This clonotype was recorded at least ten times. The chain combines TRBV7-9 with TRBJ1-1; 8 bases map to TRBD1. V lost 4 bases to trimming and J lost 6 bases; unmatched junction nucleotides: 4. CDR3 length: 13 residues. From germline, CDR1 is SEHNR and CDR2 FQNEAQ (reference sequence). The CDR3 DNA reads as TGTGCCAGCAGCTCCGGGACAGGCCCTGAAGCTTTCTTT. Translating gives CASSSGTGPEAFF.

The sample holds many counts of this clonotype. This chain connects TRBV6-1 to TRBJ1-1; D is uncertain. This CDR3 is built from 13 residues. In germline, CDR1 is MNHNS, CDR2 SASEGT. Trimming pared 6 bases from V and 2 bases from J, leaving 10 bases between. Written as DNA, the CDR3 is TGTGCCAGCAGCTTCACGGGAAACACTGAAGCTTTCTTT. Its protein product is CASSFTGNTEAFF.

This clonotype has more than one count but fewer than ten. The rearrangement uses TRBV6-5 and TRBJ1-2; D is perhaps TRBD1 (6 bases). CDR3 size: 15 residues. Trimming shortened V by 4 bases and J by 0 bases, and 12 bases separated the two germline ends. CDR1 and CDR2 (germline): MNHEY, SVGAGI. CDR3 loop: CASSSRGRSNYGYTF. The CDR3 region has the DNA TGTGCCAGCAGTTCCAGGGGCCGTTCTAACTATGGCTACACCTTC.

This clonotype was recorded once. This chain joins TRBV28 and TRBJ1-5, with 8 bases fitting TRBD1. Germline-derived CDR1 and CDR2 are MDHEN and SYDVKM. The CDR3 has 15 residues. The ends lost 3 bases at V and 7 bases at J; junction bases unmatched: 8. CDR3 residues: CASSLRTGSYQPQHF. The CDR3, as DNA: TGTGCCAGCAGTTTGCGGACAGGGTCTTACCAGCCCCAGCATTTT.

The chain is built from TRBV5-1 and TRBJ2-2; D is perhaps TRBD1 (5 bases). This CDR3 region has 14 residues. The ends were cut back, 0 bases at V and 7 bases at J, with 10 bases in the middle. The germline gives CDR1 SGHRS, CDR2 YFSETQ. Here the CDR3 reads CASSLARDDGELFF. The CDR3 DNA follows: TGCGCCAGCAGCTTGGCCAGGGATGACGGGGAGCTGTTTTTT.

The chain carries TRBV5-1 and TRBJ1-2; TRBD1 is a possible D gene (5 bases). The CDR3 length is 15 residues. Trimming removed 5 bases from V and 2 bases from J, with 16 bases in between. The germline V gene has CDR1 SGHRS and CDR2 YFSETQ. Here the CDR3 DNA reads TGCGCCAGCAGACCGAACCCGACAGAAAACTATGGCTACACCTTC. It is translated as CASRPNPTENYGYTF.

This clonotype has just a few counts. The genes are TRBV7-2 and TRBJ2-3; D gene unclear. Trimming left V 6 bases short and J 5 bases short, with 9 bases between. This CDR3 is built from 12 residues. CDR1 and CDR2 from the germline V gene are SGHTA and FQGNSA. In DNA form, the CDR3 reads TGTGCCAGCAGAGGTATAGAAGATACGCAGTATTTT. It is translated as CASRGIEDTQYF.

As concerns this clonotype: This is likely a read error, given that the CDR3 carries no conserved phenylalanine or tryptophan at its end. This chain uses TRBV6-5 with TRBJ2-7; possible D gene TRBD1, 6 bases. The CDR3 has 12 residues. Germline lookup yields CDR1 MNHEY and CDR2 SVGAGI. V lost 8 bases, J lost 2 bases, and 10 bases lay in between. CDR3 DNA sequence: TGTGCCAGCGGCAGGGGCCCCTACGAGCAGTACTTG. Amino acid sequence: CASGRGPYEQYL.

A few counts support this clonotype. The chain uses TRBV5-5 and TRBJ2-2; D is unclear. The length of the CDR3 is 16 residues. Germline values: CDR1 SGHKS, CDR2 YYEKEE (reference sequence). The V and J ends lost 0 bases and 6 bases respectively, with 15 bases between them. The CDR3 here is CASSLGQSYHSGELFF. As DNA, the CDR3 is TGTGCCAGCAGCTTGGGGCAGAGCTACCACTCCGGGGAGCTGTTTTTT.

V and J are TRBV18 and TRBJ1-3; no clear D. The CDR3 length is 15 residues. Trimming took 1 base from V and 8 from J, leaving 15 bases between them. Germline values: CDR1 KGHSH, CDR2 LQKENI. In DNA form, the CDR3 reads TGTGCCAGCTCACCACTGAGTCTCGCTGGGGACACCATATATTTT. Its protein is CASSPLSLAGDTIYF.